This is a list of T cell receptor beta chains from one sample in a study of cytomegalovirus exposure and HLA in healthy donors. Data came from immunoSEQ multiplex PCR; TCRdb stores just in-frame clones and leaves some out. The table has about 120,000 clones, around 79% seen once. The material sequenced was PBMCs. Receptors were obtained from a woman aged 18-29 years in good health and CMV-seronegative. CDR3s include the opening cysteine and the closing phenylalanine or tryptophan. The D gene is left open where the match is weak. Only part of the rows carry a size: once, few, many, or a class if the clone is expanded.

clone_size: NA; v_call: TRBV27; j_call: TRBJ1-1; d_call: NA; cdr3_nt: TGTGCCAGCAGACCAGGGATGGGGACTGAAGCTTTCTTT; cdr3_aa: CASRPGMGTEAFF
clone_size: NA; v_call: TRBV11-2; j_call: TRBJ1-6; d_call: NA; cdr3_nt: TGTGCCAGCAGCATAGACAGAAGCTCCTATAATTCACCCCTCCACTTT; cdr3_aa: CASSIDRSSYNSPLHF
clone_size: once; v_call: TRBV18; j_call: TRBJ2-1; d_call: NA; cdr3_nt: TGTGCCAGCTCACTCCGACCAGGTCCTACGAATTCTGATGAGCAGTTCTTC; cdr3_aa: CASSLRPGPTNSDEQFF
clone_size: NA; v_call: TRBV7-2; j_call: TRBJ1-2; d_call: TRBD1; cdr3_nt: TGTGCCAGCAGCATGGACAGGGCCTATGGCTACACCTTC; cdr3_aa: CASSMDRAYGYTF
clone_size: once; v_call: TRBV6-6; j_call: TRBJ2-7; d_call: TRBD2; cdr3_nt: TGTGCCAGCAGCATAGAGCGGGGACCCTACGAGCAGTACTTC; cdr3_aa: CASSIERGPYEQYF
clone_size: NA; v_call: TRBV11-2; j_call: TRBJ2-3; d_call: NA; cdr3_nt: TGTGCCAGCAGCTTAGGGGGCAGCGCAGATACGCAGTATTTT; cdr3_aa: CASSLGGSADTQYF
clone_size: NA; v_call: TRBV28; j_call: TRBJ2-2; d_call: TRBD1; cdr3_nt: TGTGCCAGCAACCCAGGAGGCGGACAGGGATTTTCCGGGGAGCTGTTTTTT; cdr3_aa: CASNPGGGQGFSGELFF
clone_size: NA; v_call: TRBV11-2; j_call: TRBJ2-7; d_call: NA; cdr3_nt: TGTGCCAGCAGCCCGACCCGCGGCGAGCAGTACTTC; cdr3_aa: CASSPTRGEQYF
clone_size: NA; v_call: TRBV4-1; j_call: TRBJ1-5; d_call: NA; cdr3_nt: TGCGCCAGCAGCCAAGAATGGTCCTATAGCAATCAGCCCCAGCATTTT; cdr3_aa: CASSQEWSYSNQPQHF
clone_size: NA; v_call: TRBV9; j_call: TRBJ1-6; d_call: TRBD1; cdr3_nt: TGTGCCAGCAGCTCAGGACAGGGGGATTCACCCCTCCACTTT; cdr3_aa: CASSSGQGDSPLHF
clone_size: NA; v_call: TRBV19; j_call: TRBJ1-5; d_call: TRBD1; cdr3_nt: TGTGCCAGTCGACAGGGGCAACAGCCCCAGCATTTT; cdr3_aa: CASRQGQQPQHF
clone_size: few; v_call: TRBV6-1; j_call: TRBJ2-7; d_call: NA; cdr3_nt: TGTGCCAGCAAAGGGTGGACAGACATCTACGAGCAGTACTTC; cdr3_aa: CASKGWTDIYEQYF
clone_size: NA; v_call: TRBV5-4; j_call: TRBJ2-3; d_call: NA; cdr3_nt: TGTGCCAGCAGCTCCCCCTCAGATAACACAGATACGCAGTATTTT; cdr3_aa: CASSSPSDNTDTQYF
clone_size: once; v_call: TRBV6-5; j_call: TRBJ1-6; d_call: TRBD1; cdr3_nt: TGTGCCAGCAGACAGGGGACCAATTCACCCCTCCACTTT; cdr3_aa: CASRQGTNSPLHF
clone_size: NA; v_call: TRBV2; j_call: TRBJ2-2; d_call: NA; cdr3_nt: TGTGCCAGCAGCGCTCAGGTGTATAGGGGTACCGGGGAGCTGTTTTTT; cdr3_aa: CASSAQVYRGTGELFF
clone_size: NA; v_call: TRBV5-6; j_call: TRBJ2-5; d_call: NA; cdr3_nt: TGTGCCAGCAGCGGGCCCCGGCAGCAAGAGACCCAGTACTTC; cdr3_aa: CASSGPRQQETQYF
clone_size: once; v_call: TRBV19; j_call: TRBJ2-2; d_call: NA; cdr3_nt: TGTGCCAGTAGAAAGACTGATGCAGGGGCCGGGGAGCTGTTTTTT; cdr3_aa: CASRKTDAGAGELFF
clone_size: few; v_call: TRBV9; j_call: TRBJ2-7; d_call: TRBD1; cdr3_nt: TGTGCCAGCAGCAAGGGAGGACAGGGATTTTACGAGCAGTACTTC; cdr3_aa: CASSKGGQGFYEQYF
clone_size: NA; v_call: TRBV21-1; j_call: TRBJ2-1; d_call: NA; cdr3_nt: TGTGCCAGCAGCAAGAAGGCAGGGGCGGATGAGCAGTTCTTC; cdr3_aa: CASSKKAGADEQFF
clone_size: NA; v_call: TRBV7-7; j_call: TRBJ2-3; d_call: NA; cdr3_nt: TGTGCCAGCAGCTTAAGGGGGGGGGATACGCAGTATTTT; cdr3_aa: CASSLRGGDTQYF
clone_size: NA; v_call: TRBV6-5; j_call: TRBJ1-1; d_call: NA; cdr3_nt: TGTGCCAGCAGTTACACGACAGTTAACACTGAAGCTTTCTTT; cdr3_aa: CASSYTTVNTEAFF
clone_size: NA; v_call: TRBV11-2; j_call: TRBJ2-1; d_call: TRBD2; cdr3_nt: TGTGCCAGCAGCTTATTTTTAATGGGAGGGGCGGGTGAGCAGTTCTTC; cdr3_aa: CASSLFLMGGAGEQFF
clone_size: NA; v_call: TRBV2; j_call: TRBJ2-5; d_call: TRBD1; cdr3_nt: TGTGCCAGCAGAGACAGGGGGCTCGCCCTAGAGACCCAGTACTTC; cdr3_aa: CASRDRGLALETQYF
clone_size: NA; v_call: TRBV6-5; j_call: TRBJ2-1; d_call: NA; cdr3_nt: TGTGCCAGCAGTGGGTATCCAGGGGAGTTCTTC; cdr3_aa: CASSGYPGEFF
clone_size: NA; v_call: TRBV6-1; j_call: TRBJ2-7; d_call: NA; cdr3_nt: TGTGCCAGCCCCGGGACGGGAGCCTACGAGCAGTACTTC; cdr3_aa: CASPGTGAYEQYF
clone_size: NA; v_call: TRBV2; j_call: TRBJ2-1; d_call: NA; cdr3_nt: TGTGCCAGCAGCTCCCACATGGGGGGGCCTACCTACAATGAGCAGTTCTTC; cdr3_aa: CASSSHMGGPTYNEQFF
clone_size: NA; v_call: TRBV7-2; j_call: TRBJ1-5; d_call: NA; cdr3_nt: TGTGCCAGCAGCTCCGACACCAGCAATCAGCCCCAGCATTTT; cdr3_aa: CASSSDTSNQPQHF
clone_size: NA; v_call: TRBV5-8; j_call: TRBJ2-1; d_call: TRBD1; cdr3_nt: TGTGCCAGCAGCGTGACGGACAGGGCTTACAATGAGCAGTTCTTC; cdr3_aa: CASSVTDRAYNEQFF
clone_size: few; v_call: TRBV30; j_call: TRBJ2-3; d_call: TRBD1; cdr3_nt: TGTGCCTGGCGGGACAGGGACGCAGATACGCAGTATTTT; cdr3_aa: CAWRDRDADTQYF
clone_size: NA; v_call: TRBV4-1; j_call: TRBJ1-1; d_call: NA; cdr3_nt: TGCGCCAGCAGCCAAGATTCTCGGGAGAACACTGAAGCTTTCTTT; cdr3_aa: CASSQDSRENTEAFF
clone_size: NA; v_call: TRBV6-6; j_call: TRBJ2-3; d_call: TRBD2; cdr3_nt: TGTGCCAGCAGTTACTCGACCAGCGGGGGACAAGATACGCAGTATTTT; cdr3_aa: CASSYSTSGGQDTQYF
clone_size: NA; v_call: TRBV2; j_call: TRBJ2-1; d_call: TRBD1; cdr3_nt: TGTGCCAGCAGCGCGGACAGGGGCTCATACAATGAGCAGTTCTTC; cdr3_aa: CASSADRGSYNEQFF
clone_size: few; v_call: TRBV6-6; j_call: TRBJ1-1; d_call: NA; cdr3_nt: TGTGCCAGCAGACCCGACAGGAACTCTGAAGCTTTCTTT; cdr3_aa: CASRPDRNSEAFF
clone_size: NA; v_call: TRBV5-6; j_call: TRBJ1-6; d_call: TRBD1; cdr3_nt: TGTGCCAGCAGTCGCCGGGACAGGGGGCTTTCACTCTATTCACCCCTCCACTTT; cdr3_aa: CASSRRDRGLSLYSPLHF
clone_size: NA; v_call: TRBV7-7; j_call: TRBJ2-5; d_call: NA; cdr3_nt: TGTGCTAGCAGCCCCTCGGGGGGCGAGGGAGGGGAGACCCAGTACTTC; cdr3_aa: CASSPSGGEGGETQYF
clone_size: NA; v_call: TRBV4-1; j_call: TRBJ2-3; d_call: NA; cdr3_nt: TGCGCCAGCAGCCAAGACATCCCCGGGGATACGCAGTATTTT; cdr3_aa: CASSQDIPGDTQYF
clone_size: NA; v_call: TRBV15; j_call: TRBJ1-3; d_call: NA; cdr3_nt: TGTGCCACCAGCAGAGATCCGGGGATCTCTGGAAACACCATATATTTT; cdr3_aa: CATSRDPGISGNTIYF
clone_size: NA; v_call: TRBV6-6; j_call: TRBJ1-2; d_call: NA; cdr3_nt: TGTGCCAGCAGCAGCGGTTCCGCTAACTATGGCTACACCTTC; cdr3_aa: CASSSGSANYGYTF
clone_size: NA; v_call: TRBV6-5; j_call: TRBJ1-5; d_call: TRBD1; cdr3_nt: TGTGCCAGCAGTGGGACAGGGTTTGATCAGCCCCAGCATTTT; cdr3_aa: CASSGTGFDQPQHF
clone_size: NA; v_call: TRBV6-5; j_call: TRBJ2-2; d_call: TRBD1; cdr3_nt: TGTGCCAGCAGGAGGACAGGGGGCTCCGGGGAGCTGTTTTTT; cdr3_aa: CASRRTGGSGELFF
clone_size: once; v_call: TRBV7-2; j_call: TRBJ2-5; d_call: TRBD1; cdr3_nt: TGTGCCAGCAGCTTAGGAAGACAGGGGGCAAAGTTAGGAGAGACCCAGTACTTC; cdr3_aa: CASSLGRQGAKLGETQYF
clone_size: once; v_call: TRBV5-5; j_call: TRBJ2-3; d_call: TRBD2; cdr3_nt: TGTGCCAGCAACGCGAGGACTAGCGGTTTAACAGATACGCAGTATTTT; cdr3_aa: CASNARTSGLTDTQYF
clone_size: NA; v_call: TRBV9; j_call: TRBJ2-7; d_call: TRBD2; cdr3_nt: TGTGCCAGCAGCGTACTAGCGGGGGCCTACGAGCAGTACTTC; cdr3_aa: CASSVLAGAYEQYF
clone_size: NA; v_call: TRBV7-9; j_call: TRBJ1-1; d_call: TRBD1; cdr3_nt: TGTGCCAGCAGCGAAAGGCCGACAGGGGAGGGGACTGAAGCTTTCTTT; cdr3_aa: CASSERPTGEGTEAFF
clone_size: NA; v_call: TRBV6-5; j_call: TRBJ1-2; d_call: TRBD1; cdr3_nt: TGTGCCAGCAGTTACGGGCCAGGGGGCTATGGCTACACCTTC; cdr3_aa: CASSYGPGGYGYTF
clone_size: NA; v_call: TRBV29-1; j_call: TRBJ1-1; d_call: NA; cdr3_nt: TGCAGCGTTGAAGACCGGACGGGGGGGACTGAAGCTTTCTTT; cdr3_aa: CSVEDRTGGTEAFF
clone_size: NA; v_call: TRBV18; j_call: TRBJ1-2; d_call: TRBD1; cdr3_nt: TGTGCCAGCTCACCAGCCGGGACAGGGGGCGACTATGGCTACACCTTC; cdr3_aa: CASSPAGTGGDYGYTF
clone_size: NA; v_call: TRBV5-1; j_call: TRBJ1-3; d_call: NA; cdr3_nt: TGCGCCAGCAGTCCCAGGGACTCTGGAAACACCATATATTTT; cdr3_aa: CASSPRDSGNTIYF
clone_size: NA; v_call: TRBV5-1; j_call: TRBJ1-1; d_call: TRBD1; cdr3_nt: TGCGCCAGCAGCTTAGGGGGCGGGTACACTGAAGCTTTCTTT; cdr3_aa: CASSLGGGYTEAFF
clone_size: few; v_call: TRBV12-5; j_call: TRBJ1-3; d_call: TRBD1; cdr3_nt: TGTGCTAGTGGTTCGACAGGGACTGGAAACACCATATATTTT; cdr3_aa: CASGSTGTGNTIYF
clone_size: NA; v_call: TRBV7-3; j_call: TRBJ1-2; d_call: NA; cdr3_nt: TGTGCCAGCAGCTTAAGGGCAGGGGACGGCTACACCTTC; cdr3_aa: CASSLRAGDGYTF
clone_size: NA; v_call: TRBV27; j_call: TRBJ2-3; d_call: TRBD2; cdr3_nt: TGTGCCAGCAAAACTAGCGGGGGGTATTTCACAGATACGCAGTATTTT; cdr3_aa: CASKTSGGYFTDTQYF
clone_size: few; v_call: TRBV15; j_call: TRBJ2-7; d_call: NA; cdr3_nt: TGTGCCACCAGCAGAGGTGAGGGAGAGCAGTACTTC; cdr3_aa: CATSRGEGEQYF